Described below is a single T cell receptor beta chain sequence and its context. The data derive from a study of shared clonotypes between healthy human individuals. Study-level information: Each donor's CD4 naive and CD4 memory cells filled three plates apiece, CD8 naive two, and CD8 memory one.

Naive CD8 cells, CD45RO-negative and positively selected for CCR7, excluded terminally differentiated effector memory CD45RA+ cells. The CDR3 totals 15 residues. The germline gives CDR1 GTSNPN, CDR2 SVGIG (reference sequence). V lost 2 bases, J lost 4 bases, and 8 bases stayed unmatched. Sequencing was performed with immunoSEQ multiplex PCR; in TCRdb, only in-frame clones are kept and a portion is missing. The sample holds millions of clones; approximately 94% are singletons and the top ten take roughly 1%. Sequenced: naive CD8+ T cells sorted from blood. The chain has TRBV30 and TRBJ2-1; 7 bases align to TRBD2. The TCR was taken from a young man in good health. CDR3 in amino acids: CAWSNGAGTYNEQFF. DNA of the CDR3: TGTGCCTGGAGTAATGGAGCGGGGACTTACAATGAGCAGTTCTTC.